This T cell receptor (beta chain) was recovered during a study of shared clonotypes between healthy human individuals. With respect to this clone: The antigen remains unidentified.

The CDR3 has 15 residues. CDR1 SNHLY and CDR2 FYNNEI come from the germline V gene. V lost 6 bases, J lost 0 bases, and 7 bases stayed unmatched. At the deep level, the assay was run. Sequencing used immunoSEQ multiplex PCR; TCRdb keeps in-frame clones, though not all of them. The sample has 600,000 to 700,000 clones, around 73% seen once. General study results and limits: The study found lower generation probabilities in non-shared clonotypes than in those shared by all four donors. Only a few donors were included, so the genetic and exposure-history diversity represented was limited. How much donors shared clonotypes was expected to be affected by sequencing depth.

Sequenced input: memory CD4+ T cells sorted from blood. As to subset: CD45RA-negative fraction. The receptor comes from a woman in her twenties or thirties in good health. This chain connects TRBV2 to TRBJ1-1; 7 bases agree with TRBD1. This CDR3 reads CASRDQQGLNTEAFF. CDR3 in DNA: TGTGCCAGCAGAGACCAACAGGGGTTGAACACTGAAGCTTTCTTT.